This T cell receptor (beta chain) was observed in a study of Graves' ophthalmopathy and Graves' hyperthyroidism. This clonotype was picked up many times. The antigen is undetermined. Points from the study as a whole: Between ophthalmopathy and stable hyperthyroidism, a 13-signature model drew a separation with about 88% sensitivity and approximately 81% specificity. The model predicted ophthalmopathy progression with roughly 71% sensitivity and around 72% specificity.

Using RNA transcripts, the TCR beta CDR3 regions were amplified. In the first round, RT-PCR was carried out with HTBI primers, and a multiplex PCR formed the second round. One entry per CDR3 protein, called by TCRdb with MiXCR from the multiplex PCR reads. The table lists under 400,000 distinct CDR3 sequences, about a sixth of them singletons. The CDR3 consists of 15 residues. In germline, CDR1 is SGHRS, CDR2 YFSETQ. V was clipped by 4 bases and J by 7 bases; unmatched bases: 13. The chain couples TRBV5-1 to TRBJ1-1; TRBD1 agrees at 7 bases. What was sequenced was peripheral blood. The TCR originated in an adult man with Graves' ophthalmopathy. In nucleotides, the CDR3 is TGCGCCAGCAGCCCAGGGGGATTTTCGCACAGTGAAGCTTTCTTT. Protein product: CASSPGGFSHSEAFF.